These 20 T cell receptor beta chains came from one sample sequenced in a study of cytomegalovirus exposure and HLA in healthy donors. The PCR had 60 Vbeta and 13 Jbeta primers. Assay: immunoSEQ multiplex PCR; the TCRdb copy retains only in-frame clones and omits some. This table has some 150,000 clones, less than 80% appearing once. The material sequenced was PBMCs. These receptors all stem from a man in his forties in good health and CMV-seronegative.

The rearrangement links TRBV7-2 to TRBJ2-7, with TRBD1 matching over 7 bases. This CDR3 has 13 residues. J gave up 5 bases and V 0 bases, and 1 base lay outside the gene matches. Looked up from germline, CDR1 is SGHTA and CDR2 is FQGNSA. CDR3 region: CASSLAGQDEQYF. The DNA for the CDR3 is TGTGCCAGCAGCTTAGCTGGACAGGACGAGCAGTACTTC.

The chain is built from TRBV4-1 and TRBJ2-5; D not resolved. V gave up 4 bases and J gave up 2 bases, with 14 bases separating them. The CDR3 is made up of 15 amino acids. Per germline, CDR1 MGHRA and CDR2 YSYEKL. In nucleotides, the CDR3 is TGCGCCAGCAGCCCGACACTCGGATTACAAGAGACCCAGTACTTC. This gives the protein CASSPTLGLQETQYF.

V gene TRBV2 combines with J gene TRBJ2-5; no reliable D call. The J call may not be correct, given that the DNA end is closer to TRBJ2-7. The CDR3 spans 15 residues. Germline-derived CDR1 and CDR2 are SNHLY and FYNNEI. The CDR3 protein is CASSEVRRDSYEQYF. DNA for the CDR3: TGTGCCAGCAGTGAGGTGAGAAGGGACTCCTACGAGCAGTACTTC.

The chain's CDR3 is CASSLRGPQGHGYTF. As DNA, the CDR3 is TGTGCCAGCAGCTTAAGGGGGCCACAGGGGCACGGCTACACCTTC. The chain uses TRBV7-2 and TRBJ1-2, with 7 bases fitting TRBD1. Germline V gene sequence: CDR1 SGHTA, CDR2 FQGNSA. J was trimmed by 8 bases and V by 2 bases; bases with no gene match: 11. This CDR3 has 15 residues.

The chain couples TRBV5-1 to TRBJ2-2, with unresolved D. The germline CDR1 and CDR2 sequences are SGHRS and YFSETQ. V was pared by 0 bases and J by 0 bases, with 6 bases between. The CDR3 runs to 15 residues. The CDR3 sequence is CASSLESANTGELFF. DNA of the CDR3: TGCGCCAGCAGCTTGGAGTCAGCGAACACCGGGGAGCTGTTTTTT.

This rearrangement joins TRBV28 to TRBJ2-1, with D possibly being TRBD1 (5 bases). Germline V gives CDR1 MDHEN, CDR2 SYDVKM. With 6 bases removed from V and 4 bases from J, the gap between germline ends came to 16 bases. The CDR3 is 15 amino acids. CDR3 in DNA: TGTGCCAGCAGCGTTAGAAGGGGCCTTTACAATGAGCAGTTCTTC. Protein sequence: CASSVRRGLYNEQFF.

This chain joins TRBV4-2 and TRBJ2-7, with 13 bases matching TRBD2. The germline V gene has CDR1 LGHNA and CDR2 YNFKEQ. This CDR3 comprises 17 residues. The junction had 8 bases not matched to a gene; V was cut back by 4 bases and J by 2 bases. CDR3 sequence: CASSPGLAGPDTYEQYF. The CDR3 region has the DNA TGTGCCAGCAGCCCGGGACTAGCGGGACCCGATACCTACGAGCAGTACTTC.

CDR3 sequence: CASSLLGQAVQPQHF. Written as DNA, the CDR3 is TGTGCCAGCAGTTTATTGGGACAGGCCGTACAGCCCCAGCATTTT. The chain carries TRBV28 and TRBJ1-5, with TRBD1 matching 8 bases. V gave up 1 base and J gave up 7 bases; unmatched junction bases: 6. From germline, CDR1 is MDHEN and CDR2 SYDVKM. The CDR3 totals 15 residues.

The chain is built from TRBV19 and TRBJ1-3; D is perhaps TRBD1 (5 bases). Germline values: CDR1 LNHDA, CDR2 SQIVND (reference sequence). This CDR3 has 12 residues. The germline V and J ends were trimmed by 7 bases and 10 bases, with 14 bases remaining between them. The CDR3, as DNA: TGTGCCAGTAAACGGACACCTAGTACCATATATTTT. Its protein is CASKRTPSTIYF.

CDR3 DNA sequence: TGTGCCAGCAGCTTTGGAGACAGGGGGCACATAGAGACCCAGTACTTC. Translated: CASSFGDRGHIETQYF. The chain is built from TRBV11-2 and TRBJ2-5; 10 positions match TRBD1. Per germline, CDR1 SGHAT and CDR2 FQNNGV. This CDR3 region has 16 residues. V shed 3 bases and J 4 bases; nucleotides not matched to a gene: 8.

The CDR3 region is CASKTEVGTGELFF. The CDR3 DNA follows: TGTGCCAGCAAGACAGAGGTTGGCACCGGGGAGCTGTTTTTT. The chain couples TRBV27 to TRBJ2-2; tentatively, D is TRBD1 (5 bases). This CDR3 comprises 14 residues. The germline CDR1 and CDR2 sequences are MNHEY and SMNVEV (reference sequence). V was trimmed by 7 bases and J by 4 bases, leaving 13 bases between them.

The sample holds a few counts of this clone. The chain carries TRBV6-5 and TRBJ1-2; D not resolved. There are 14 residues in the CDR3. Germline CDR1 MNHEY, CDR2 SVGAGI. Between the trimmed V and J ends, which lost 3 bases and 4 bases, there was a span of 12 bases. The CDR3 nucleotides read TGTGCCAGCAGTTATGGTCAGGAAATCTATGGCTACACCTTC. Amino acid sequence: CASSYGQEIYGYTF.

J is TRBJ1-1 and V is TRBV7-2; D gene unclear. The CDR3 has 13 residues. Germline V lookup: CDR1 SGHTA, CDR2 FQGNSA. Trimming pared 5 bases from V and 2 bases from J, leaving 9 bases between. CDR3 coding DNA: TGTGCCAGCAGCGAGCCTTACAACACTGAAGCTTTCTTT. It specifies CASSEPYNTEAFF. The whole variable domain, remainder taken from reference TRBV7-2 and TRBJ1-1, is GAGVSQSPSNKVTEKGKDVELRCDPISGHTALYWYRQSLGQGLEFLIYFQGNSAPDKSGLPSDRFSAERTGGSVSTLTIQRTQQEDSAVYLCASSEPYNTEAFFGQGTRLTVV.

The V and J genes are TRBV5-6 and TRBJ1-5; D ambiguous. From germline, CDR1 is SGHDT and CDR2 YYEEEE. The V and J ends lost 4 bases and 0 bases respectively, with 2 bases between them. This CDR3 region has 12 residues. The CDR3 loop is CASSLSNQPQHF. CDR3 nucleotides: TGTGCCAGCAGCCTTAGCAATCAGCCCCAGCATTTT.

This clone was detected a few times. The chain couples TRBV4-1 to TRBJ1-5; the D is unclear. The V gene lost 2 bases and the J gene lost 1 base, with 6 bases spanning the gap. Germline CDR1 MGHRA, CDR2 YSYEKL. The CDR3 extends over 14 amino acids. The CDR3 protein is CASSQILSNQPQHF. CDR3 DNA sequence: TGCGCCAGCAGCCAAATACTCAGCAATCAGCCCCAGCATTTT.

V and J are TRBV20-1 and TRBJ2-5; D is unresolved. CDR3 length: 11 amino acids. Trimming pared 8 bases from V and 5 bases from J, leaving 12 bases between. Germline V gene sequence: CDR1 DFQATT, CDR2 SNEGSKA (reference sequence). CDR3 coding DNA: TGCAGTAGTCAGTGGCACGAGACCCAGTACTTC. It translates to CSSQWHETQYF.

The genes are TRBV11-2 and TRBJ1-1; TRBD1 agrees at 11 bases. The CDR3 extends over 16 amino acids. Looked up from germline, CDR1 is SGHAT and CDR2 is FQNNGV. The V gene end was trimmed by 6 bases and the J gene end by 4 bases; junction bases not matched to a gene: 10. The CDR3, as DNA: TGTGCCAGCAGTTTGGACAGGGGGCTTAGAAGCACTGAAGCTTTCTTT. Translation gives CASSLDRGLRSTEAFF.

The chain couples TRBV28 to TRBJ1-2, with D possibly TRBD1 on 5 matching bases. This CDR3 has 15 amino acids. From germline, CDR1 is MDHEN and CDR2 SYDVKM. Between the trimmed V and J ends, which lost 4 bases and 0 bases, there was a span of 12 bases. Here the CDR3 reads CASSSAGQSNYGYTF. The CDR3 region has the DNA TGTGCCAGCAGTTCCGCAGGGCAATCTAACTATGGCTACACCTTC.

In the case of this clone: Other nucleotide sequences from this sample produce the same CDR3. V usage is TRBV7-2 and J usage is TRBJ2-1, with D possibly TRBD2 on 5 matching bases. The CDR3 spans 12 residues. Germline V gene sequence: CDR1 SGHTA, CDR2 FQGNSA. V dropped 5 bases and J dropped 7 bases, with 9 bases sitting between them. In DNA, the CDR3 is TGTGCCAGCAGCCTGGGAGCTAATGAGCAGTTCTTC. It encodes CASSLGANEQFF.

This clone came up a few times. V and J are TRBV5-5 and TRBJ2-2, with 9 bases that match TRBD1. The germline V gene has CDR1 SGHKS and CDR2 YYEKEE (reference sequence). J gave up 4 bases and V 5 bases, and 15 bases lay outside the gene matches. The CDR3 has 18 residues. The CDR3 DNA sequence: TGTGCCAGCAGTTCTTTTTTCCGGGACAGGGTCTCCACCGGGGAGCTGTTTTTT. It encodes CASSSFFRDRVSTGELFF.